This T cell receptor beta chain appears in the sequencing data of a study of T-cell reconstitution after alpha-beta-depleted transplantation in children. Study-wide points: Surviving recipient T cells and thymic progenitors underlay high day-60 TCRbeta diversity in some patients.

Germline V gives CDR1 SGHRS, CDR2 YFSETQ. Trimming cost V 2 bases and J 5 bases, with 14 bases left between them. The CDR3 is made up of 16 amino acids. This clonotype was recorded a few times. Its antigen is not identified. The TCRbeta library incorporated unique molecular identifiers. Using its own MiXCR run on the PCR reads, TCRdb lists one record per CDR3 protein. The sample consists of some 830,000 distinct CDR3 sequences, 15% to 20% of them appearing once. The rearrangement joins TRBV5-1 to TRBJ1-6; tentatively, D is TRBD1 (6 bases). The TCR comes from a male patient under 18 who had a stem cell transplant for acute lymphoblastic leukemia, so the T cells may come from the graft donor. Sequences were derived from PBMCs, mostly from graft donor cells, sampled 360 days after TCRalphabeta/CD19-depleted stem cell transplant. The CDR3 sequence: CASSFRDIFNNSPLHF. The CDR3 DNA is TGCGCCAGCAGCTTCCGGGACATATTTAATAATTCACCCCTCCACTTT.